The 22 T cell receptor beta chains below were found in one sample sequenced in a study of shared clonotypes between healthy human individuals. TCRdb's copy holds only in-frame clones and misses some; the assay was immunoSEQ multiplex PCR. Here the sample spans more than 2 million clones, about 95% being singletons. What was sequenced was naive CD4+ T cells sorted from blood. This sample's subset: CD45RA+ positively selected. The source of these receptors is a man younger than 35 in good health.

The chain joins TRBV9 to TRBJ2-3, with D unresolved. Between the trimmed V and J ends, which lost 0 bases and 8 bases, there was a span of 7 bases. This CDR3 region has 12 residues. In germline, CDR1 is SGDLS, CDR2 YYNGEE. CDR3 residues: CASSVEGGTQYF. The CDR3 DNA sequence: TGTGCCAGCAGCGTAGAGGGCGGTACGCAGTATTTT.

The chain has TRBV28 and TRBJ1-2, with 9 bases that match TRBD1. CDR1 and CDR2 from the germline V gene are MDHEN and SYDVKM. The CDR3 is 16 amino acids. V shed 1 base, J shed 0 bases, and the junction held 3 bases outside the gene matches. CDR3 sequence reads: CASSLLDRGANYGYTF. CDR3 in DNA: TGTGCCAGCAGTTTATTAGACAGGGGGGCTAACTATGGCTACACCTTC.

This chain links TRBV9 with TRBJ1-2, with D unresolved. Per the germline V gene, CDR1 is SGDLS and CDR2 is YYNGEE. This CDR3 has 14 amino acids. Trimming took off 0 bases at V and 8 bases at J, with 14 bases between the two ends. This CDR3 is CASSVVAGSEGYTF. In DNA form, the CDR3 reads TGTGCCAGCAGCGTAGTGGCTGGAAGCGAAGGCTACACCTTC.

A remark on this clone: In the same sample, other DNA sequences code for this CDR3. The chain has TRBV5-1 and TRBJ1-6; the match to TRBD1 covers 7 bases. The CDR3 contains 15 residues. The germline V gene encodes CDR1 SGHRS and CDR2 YFSETQ. J lost 7 bases, V lost 0 bases, and 4 bases had no gene match. In DNA form, the CDR3 reads TGCGCCAGCAGCTTGGACAGGGGAAGAAATTCACCCCTCCACTTT. This translates into CASSLDRGRNSPLHF.

This clone was counted only a few times. The chain combines TRBV14 with TRBJ1-2; D unresolved. V lost 0 bases, J lost 6 bases, and 8 bases lay in between. CDR3 length equals 13 residues. Germline V gives CDR1 SGHDN, CDR2 FVKESK. CDR3 sequence reads: CASSQDHRNGYTF. Written as DNA, the CDR3 is TGTGCCAGCAGCCAAGATCACCGAAATGGCTACACCTTC.

For this clone: Distinct nucleotide sequences in the sample also encode this CDR3. The V call is TRBV20-1, the J call TRBJ2-7; D remains ambiguous. This CDR3 spans 10 amino acids. Germline assignment: CDR1 DFQATT and CDR2 SNEGSKA (reference sequence). Trimming took 6 bases from V and 5 from J, leaving 8 bases between them. The CDR3 DNA follows: TGCAGTGCGACGCTGGACGAGCAGTACTTC. Translated, it gives CSATLDEQYF.

V usage is TRBV7-2 and J usage is TRBJ2-7, with a possible D match to TRBD2 (5 bases). The CDR3 sequence is 12 residues long. The germline V gene encodes CDR1 SGHTA and CDR2 FQGNSA. V lost 5 bases to trimming and J lost 7 bases, with 12 bases between them. The CDR3 protein is CASSLDRREQYF. In DNA, the CDR3 is TGTGCCAGCAGCCTGGACCGGAGGGAGCAGTACTTC. Full variable domain (missing parts from reference TRBV7-2 and TRBJ2-7): GAGVSQSPSNKVTEKGKDVELRCDPISGHTALYWYRQSLGQGLEFLIYFQGNSAPDKSGLPSDRFSAERTGGSVSTLTIQRTQQEDSAVYLCASSLDRREQYFGPGTRLTVT.

The chain links TRBV5-4 to TRBJ2-3; 15 nucleotides match TRBD2. J was trimmed by 0 bases and V by 0 bases; bases with no gene match: 5. The germline V gene encodes CDR1 SGHNT and CDR2 YYREEE (reference sequence). This CDR3 is built from 19 residues. This chain's CDR3 is CASSLDGLAGGISTDTQYF. In nucleotides, the CDR3 is TGTGCCAGCAGCTTGGATGGACTAGCGGGAGGGATTAGCACAGATACGCAGTATTTT.

The V call is TRBV5-1, the J call TRBJ2-2; D is uncertain. The ends were cut back, 1 base at V and 1 base at J, with 20 bases in the middle. Germline V gene sequence: CDR1 SGHRS, CDR2 YFSETQ. The CDR3 length is 19 residues. The CDR3 here is CASSLKSEPNGMNTGELFF. The CDR3, as DNA: TGCGCCAGCAGCTTGAAGTCGGAGCCTAATGGTATGAACACCGGGGAGCTGTTTTTT.

The J gene is TRBJ1-5, the V gene TRBV6-1, with 8 bases lining up with TRBD1. The CDR3 is made up of 13 amino acids. Germline CDR1 and CDR2: MNHNS and SASEGT. V lost 6 bases, J lost 4 bases, and 2 bases stayed unmatched. CDR3 DNA sequence: TGTGCCAGCAGGGGACAGGTGAATCAGCCCCAGCATTTT. Protein product: CASRGQVNQPQHF.

About this clone itself: Just one base apart from a much larger clone, this may be a read error. Other DNA sequences in this sample translate to the same CDR3. V is TRBV11-2 and J is TRBJ1-6, with 9 bases aligning to TRBD1. Looked up from germline, CDR1 is SGHAT and CDR2 is FQNNGV. This CDR3 is 14 amino acids long. Trimming at V came to 5 bases and at J to 6 bases, leaving 2 bases not matched to a gene. The DNA of the CDR3 is TGTGCCAGCAGCCGGGACAGGGTTAATTCACCCCTCCACTTT. Its protein is CASSRDRVNSPLHF.

This sequence joins TRBV9 and TRBJ1-2; D is possibly TRBD1 (6 bases). Germline-derived CDR1 and CDR2 are SGDLS and YYNGEE. Trimming pared 0 bases from V and 4 bases from J, leaving 19 bases between. This CDR3 contains 17 residues. The CDR3 spells CASSVGDTGRGLYGYTF. In DNA, the CDR3 is TGTGCCAGCAGCGTAGGCGATACAGGGAGAGGACTCTATGGCTACACCTTC.

V usage is TRBV2 and J usage is TRBJ2-2, with D unresolved. Trimming took off 8 bases at V and 4 bases at J, with 14 bases between the two ends. The CDR3 spans 14 residues. Germline V gene sequence: CDR1 SNHLY, CDR2 FYNNEI. The CDR3 nucleotides are TGTGCCAGCCTGGGATCCGAAATCACCGGGGAGCTGTTTTTT. Amino acid sequence: CASLGSEITGELFF.

The chain links TRBV28 to TRBJ2-1; 7 nucleotides line up with TRBD2. Trimming cost V 3 bases and J 6 bases; bases outside gene matches: 11. Germline lookup yields CDR1 MDHEN and CDR2 SYDVKM. The CDR3 contains 16 residues. CDR3 coding DNA: TGTGCCAGCAGTTTGGTCCGGGGACTAAGGGTCAATGAGCAGTTCTTC. Translating gives CASSLVRGLRVNEQFF.

This clone was seen just once. The same CDR3 is also encoded by other DNA sequences in this sample. The chain recombines TRBV6-5 with TRBJ2-1; the match to TRBD2 covers 13 bases. The germline gives CDR1 MNHEY, CDR2 SVGAGI. V dropped 6 bases and J dropped 4; count of bases not matched to a gene: 0. The CDR3 runs 14 residues. CDR3 loop: CASRGLAGYNEQFF. The CDR3 DNA is TGTGCCAGCAGGGGACTAGCGGGGTACAATGAGCAGTTCTTC.

CDR3 coding DNA: TGTGCCAGCAGCCCGCGGACGGGGAAAGCTTTCTTT. This codes for CASSPRTGKAFF. This sequence joins TRBV11-2 and TRBJ1-1; D is unclear. The V gene's germline CDR1 is SGHAT and CDR2 FQNNGV. CDR3 length: 12 amino acids. Between the trimmed V and J ends, which lost 5 bases and 9 bases, there was a span of 13 bases.

The rearrangement links TRBV5-1 to TRBJ2-5, with 7 bases lining up with TRBD1. Looked up from germline, CDR1 is SGHRS and CDR2 is YFSETQ. The CDR3 is 17 amino acids. V lost 2 bases, J lost 5 bases, and 15 bases stayed unmatched. The CDR3 is CASSFGPSGGGGETQYF. The CDR3 DNA is TGCGCCAGCAGCTTTGGGCCATCAGGGGGTGGAGGTGAGACCCAGTACTTC.

This clone turned up a few times. J is TRBJ2-7 and V is TRBV27; D remains unclear. Looked up from germline, CDR1 is MNHEY and CDR2 is SMNVEV (reference sequence). The CDR3 consists of 15 residues. V was shortened by 2 bases and J by 2 bases, with 13 bases between the two germline ends. The CDR3 spells CASSLSYRSPYEQYF. The CDR3 nucleotides read TGTGCCAGCAGTTTAAGTTACAGATCCCCCTACGAGCAGTACTTC.

This chain connects TRBV6-5 to TRBJ1-2, with 9 bases lining up with TRBD1. The CDR3 covers 15 residues. Looked up from germline, CDR1 is MNHEY and CDR2 is SVGAGI. V trimming: 2 bases; J trimming: 0 bases; junction bases outside the gene matches: 1. The CDR3 reads CASSYNRGPNYGYTF. The CDR3 DNA sequence: TGTGCCAGCAGTTACAACAGGGGGCCTAACTATGGCTACACCTTC.

This rearrangement joins TRBV7-9 to TRBJ2-3; 12 positions agree with TRBD2. This CDR3 comprises 14 residues. V lost 5 bases, J lost 7 bases, and 4 bases stayed unmatched. Germline loops: CDR1 SEHNR, CDR2 FQNEAQ (reference sequence). The CDR3 coding sequence is TGTGCCAGCAGCCAACTAGCGGGGGGCCATACGCAGTATTTT. This gives the protein CASSQLAGGHTQYF. The complete variable domain, with remaining parts taken from reference TRBV7-9 and TRBJ2-3, reads DTGVSQNPRHKITKRGQNVTFRCDPISEHNRLYWYRQTLGQGPEFLTYFQNEAQLEKSRLLSDRFSAERPKGSFSTLEIQRTEQGDSAMYLCASSQLAGGHTQYFGPGTRLTVL.

V usage is TRBV6-5 and J usage is TRBJ2-6; no reliable D call. This CDR3 contains 15 residues. The V gene's germline CDR1 is MNHEY and CDR2 SVGAGI. The ends were cut back, 4 bases at V and 3 bases at J, with 10 bases in the middle. The CDR3 nucleotides are TGTGCCAGCAGTTGGGCAGAGAATGGGGCCAACGTCCTGACTTTC. Translation: CASSWAENGANVLTF.

This clone showed up just a few times. This sample includes further DNA sequences coding for the same CDR3. The chain carries TRBV2 and TRBJ1-3; D remains ambiguous. The germline V and J ends were trimmed by 2 bases and 4 bases, with 6 bases remaining between them. CDR3 length: 13 residues. CDR1 and CDR2 (germline): SNHLY, FYNNEI. Here the CDR3 DNA reads TGTGCCAGCAGTGAACAGTTGGGAAACACCATATATTTT. Protein product: CASSEQLGNTIYF.